This T cell receptor beta chain is from a study of cytomegalovirus exposure and HLA in healthy donors. Study observations and caveats: HLA-A and HLA-B allele assignments for most subjects were reportedly predicted accurately using TCR beta sequences. TCR beta chains numbering 164 were designated cytomegalovirus-associated. In a later analysis, at a false discovery rate of 0.05, about 15,000 TCR beta sequences were associated with HLA alleles. A missense variant in DCLRE1C was later tied to TCR beta V- and J-gene trimming.

This CDR3 is built from 16 residues. With V trimmed by 0 bases and J by 3 bases, 3 bases remained unmatched. CDR1 KGHSH and CDR2 LQKENI come from the germline V gene. This clone occurred once. Its antigen is not identified. The PCR ran on 60 Vbeta and 13 Jbeta primers. The method was immunoSEQ multiplex PCR; TCRdb's version includes in-frame clones alone and lacks a portion of them. Seen here are over 150,000 clones, 75% to 85% observed once, and the top ten hold over 8.5%. This chain connects TRBV18 to TRBJ2-2; 8 nucleotides line up with TRBD1. Sequencing used PBMCs. This TCR came from a man between 45 and 60 years old in good health and CMV-seropositive. The CDR3 region is CASSPPTGGDTGELFF. The CDR3 DNA reads TGTGCCAGCTCACCACCAACAGGGGGAGACACCGGGGAGCTGTTTTTT.